The next 11 T cell receptor beta chains were all read from a single sample in a study of T-cell memory formation after mild COVID-19. MiXCR, applied by TCRdb to the 5' RACE reads, yields one record per CDR3 protein. The table includes 400,000 to 500,000 distinct CDR3 sequences, around 18% detected once. Input material: PBMCs or a T cell subset sorted from them (not recorded which). Receptor source: an adult woman who had mild COVID-19 (a few samples of this study predate the infection). Cell type and time point are not known.

This clonotype was recorded a few times. The chain has TRBV7-2 and TRBJ1-6; D remains unclear. The length of the CDR3 is 12 residues. Looked up from germline, CDR1 is SGHTA and CDR2 is FQGNSA. The germline V and J ends were trimmed by 5 bases and 6 bases, with 5 bases remaining between them. The CDR3, as DNA: TGTGCCAGCAGCGTCACTAATTCACCCCTCCACTTT. This sequence encodes CASSVTNSPLHF.

This rearrangement joins TRBV30 to TRBJ2-7, with 9 positions matching TRBD2. Germline CDR1 is GTSNPN and CDR2 is SVGIG (reference sequence). The CDR3 has 15 residues. The V segment lost 0 bases and the J segment 2 bases; nucleotides outside the gene matches: 5. The CDR3 region is CAWSVQGGGAYEQYF. CDR3 nucleotides: TGTGCCTGGAGTGTACAGGGCGGGGGGGCCTACGAGCAGTACTTC.

This clonotype was counted at least ten times. The chain couples TRBV4-3 to TRBJ2-7, with D maybe TRBD2 (6 bases). The CDR3 has 17 amino acids. In germline, CDR1 is LGHNA, CDR2 YSLEER. V lost 1 base and J 7 bases, leaving 23 bases between the germline ends. CDR3 coding DNA: TGCGCCAGCAGCCAAGTTAAACCCGGGACTCCCGCCGGTGAGCAGTACTTC. It specifies CASSQVKPGTPAGEQYF.

This clonotype was picked up a small number of times. V is TRBV4-3 and J is TRBJ2-1; tentatively, D is TRBD2 (5 bases). CDR3 length equals 13 residues. Between the trimmed V and J ends, which lost 3 bases and 3 bases, there was a span of 6 bases. The germline gives CDR1 LGHNA, CDR2 YSLEER. The CDR3 protein is CASSQEDYNEQFF. CDR3 DNA: TGCGCCAGCAGCCAGGAGGACTACAATGAGCAGTTCTTC.

This chain uses TRBV7-2 with TRBJ2-3, with D unresolved. The V and J ends lost 3 bases and 2 bases respectively, with 12 bases between them. Germline lookup yields CDR1 SGHTA and CDR2 FQGNSA. The CDR3 loop spans 15 amino acids. The CDR3, as DNA: TGTGCCAGCAGCTTTCGCGCCAGGAACACAGATACGCAGTATTTT. This encodes CASSFRARNTDTQYF.

The table lists this clonotype with a few counts. The chain carries TRBV12-3 or TRBV12-4 and TRBJ1-2; TRBD1 matches 11 bases. V gave up 3 bases and J gave up 4 bases; unmatched junction bases: 13. This CDR3 spans 18 amino acids. DNA of the CDR3: TGTGCCAGCAGTTTCTTTTGGGACAGGGGGGGTTTTGTCTATGGCTACACCTTC. It specifies CASSFFWDRGGFVYGYTF.

The chain carries TRBV5-1 and TRBJ2-1; D perhaps matches TRBD2 (6 bases). Germline CDR1 SGHRS, CDR2 YFSETQ. V was pared by 1 base and J by 3 bases, with 14 bases between. The CDR3 runs to 16 residues. CDR3 loop: CASSLTSGVVYNEQFF. DNA of the CDR3: TGCGCCAGCAGCTTGACGTCGGGGGTGGTCTACAATGAGCAGTTCTTC.

This clonotype was picked up one time. This rearrangement joins TRBV28 to TRBJ1-2; 8 bases are shared with TRBD1. V lost 6 bases, J lost 0 bases, and 12 bases stayed unmatched. This CDR3 contains 17 residues. Germline CDR1 is MDHEN and CDR2 is SYDVKM. The CDR3 DNA is TGTGCCAGCAGCCCGGTAGGACAGGGATCAGCTAACTATGGCTACACCTTC. Amino acid sequence: CASSPVGQGSANYGYTF.

This clonotype has more than one count but fewer than ten. The CDR3 DNA is TGTGCCAGCAGTGAAGGGGGATCATGGTTTCGGAATCAGCCCCAGCATTTT. Amino acid sequence: CASSEGGSWFRNQPQHF. The chain employs TRBV25-1 and TRBJ1-5; weak D call: TRBD1 (5 bases). The CDR3 has 17 amino acids. The germline V gene has CDR1 MGHDK and CDR2 SYGVNS. V lost 2 bases, J lost 4 bases, and 18 bases lay in between.

CDR3: CASTVGGNEQYF. The CDR3 bases are TGTGCCAGCACTGTTGGGGGGAACGAGCAGTACTTC. V usage is TRBV5-6 and J usage is TRBJ2-7; TRBD2 might be the D (6 bases). Trimming took 6 bases from V and 5 from J, leaving 12 bases between them. Germline V gives CDR1 SGHDT, CDR2 YYEEEE. This CDR3 has 12 residues.

The chain combines TRBV7-2 with TRBJ1-2; D call uncertain. Trimming cost V 1 base and J 3 bases, with 12 bases left between them. This CDR3 has 15 residues. CDR1 and CDR2 from the germline V gene are SGHTA and FQGNSA. This CDR3 is CASSLVEGWDYGYTF. DNA of the CDR3: TGTGCCAGCAGCTTAGTAGAGGGTTGGGACTATGGCTACACCTTC.